This T cell receptor (beta chain) is drawn from a study of regulatory T cells in long-lasting Graves disease (dated by TCRdb to the early 2020s). For the study in its entirety: Persistent Graves' disease was defined as persistently positive TSH receptor autoantibodies together with antithyroid drug treatment for over 5 years. The study was registered as a clinical trial and conducted in China. A total of 35 or so samples were covered by TCR sequencing, comprising approximately 13 persistent and roughly 20 newly diagnosed Graves' disease patients. In the clinical cohort, patients with persistent Graves' disease had used antithyroid drugs for an average of about 10.3 years. Patients with persistent Graves' disease were compared with patients with newly diagnosed Graves' disease using TCR sequencing and RNA sequencing of peripheral blood.

The receptor library was made with multiplex PCR. Sequencing took place on an Illumina HiSeq 4000. To build TCR beta libraries, CDR3 regions were amplified by Arm-PCR using iRepertoire HTBI primers. Before sequencing, the PCR products underwent gel purification. The paper's processing steps were these. Gene usage analysis of CDR3 amino acid clonotypes relied on the roughly 60 TRBV and about 15 TRBJ segments identified across samples. COPE and FqMerger were used to merge the filtered high-quality paired reads into contigs. BLAST was used to align contigs to IMGT TRBV, TRBD and TRBJ reference genes, and CDR3 was defined according to IMGT. Any clonotype with a frequency above 0.1% was classified as a highly expanded clone. Shannon entropy served as the measure of repertoire diversity, while the Gini coefficient captured V-J evenness. Clonotypes shared by more than one individual were considered public. The public reads were run again by TCRdb, first through fastp at Q25 and then through MiXCR, and only productive beta chains were kept. Rows with one shared CDR3 protein collapse into an entry with the most common genes and DNA. The V and J calls and clone size come from TCRdb's table, not from the authors' own analysis. This sample lists under 500,000 distinct CDR3 sequences; roughly 20% were detected once. The top ten hold 7% to 10% of the sample.

Study-wide findings and limitations: Preferential use of TRBV28, TRBJ1-2 and TRBJ2-5 was observed in persistent disease, whereas TRBV20-1 and TRBJ2-1 were favored in newly diagnosed disease. Compared with newly diagnosed patients, patients with persistent Graves' disease had lower TCR Shannon entropy and fewer highly expanded clones, which suggests clonal expansion. The small sample size was acknowledged by the authors as a limitation that may reduce accuracy. The study examined only peripheral blood because the primary lesion, thyroid tissue, could not be accessed. Patients with persistent disease shared more public clonotypes (approximately 2,500) than newly diagnosed patients did (around 980). Only the TCR beta chain was sequenced and analyzed.

This clonotype was counted at least ten times. No cognate antigen has been identified for it. One base away there is no much larger clone; base qualities are not given. Per the publication, the time point label means: persistent/refractory GD, antithyroid drugs over 5 years with positive TRAb. For both TCR sequencing and RNA sequencing, RNA was extracted from PBMCs using TRIzol. The diagnosis of Graves' disease was made according to American Thyroid Association guidelines. Recruitment of patients was carried out at an endocrinology department in Xi'an, China. Each patient gave 8.5 to 9.5 milliliters of peripheral blood, collected in an EDTA anticoagulant tube. PBMCs were isolated by Ficoll Paque Plus density gradient separation without further T cell sorting. An Agilent 2100 Bioanalyzer and agarose gel were used to assess RNA quality, and a NanoDrop 2000 was used to measure RNA concentration. The CDR3 runs 11 residues from the cysteine to the phenylalanine. The sequence is cut down to CDR3 DNA, 33 bases in frame from base 1. According to the germline V gene, CDR1 reads SGHVS and CDR2 reads FQNEAQ. Trimming takes 5 bases from V and 13 bases from J, and the germline ends sit 14 bases apart.

The receptor was isolated from a female donor with Graves disease. The sequence joins TRBV7-8 to TRBJ1-1, with no confident D gene call. Here the sequenced sample was peripheral blood mononuclear cells (PBMCs), taken when the disease was refractory, from a patient treated with antithyroid drugs. Read as DNA, the sequence is TGTGCCAGCAGCCCGGTCTGGTTGGTTTTCTTT. Translated, this is CASSPVWLVFF.